A single sample gave rise to the 17 T cell receptor beta chains below, sequenced in a study of early T cells in non-severe SARS-CoV-2 infection. TCRdb re-analysed the 5' RACE reads in MiXCR, keeping a single row per CDR3 protein. Seen here are fewer than 85,000 distinct CDR3 sequences, about 17% observed once, and the top ten hold roughly 3%. The sequenced material came from whole blood. The receptors were sampled from an adult who was a healthcare worker with PCR-confirmed SARS-CoV-2 infection or an uninfected control (not recorded which).

The table lists this clonotype with a few counts. An end of the junction does not agree with germline; a read error may underlie this. The V and J genes are TRBV7-9 and TRBJ2-7; 11 positions agree with TRBD2. Germline values: CDR1 SEHNR, CDR2 FQNEAQ (reference sequence). The CDR3 contains 13 residues. The DNA of the CDR3 is TGTGCCAGCAGTTTAGGGACTAGCGGCGAGCAGTACTTC. It encodes CASSLGTSGEQYF.

This clonotype came up many times. This chain uses TRBV10-3 with TRBJ2-5, with 9 positions matching TRBD1. Germline CDR1 is ENHRY and CDR2 is SYGVKD. The V segment lost 3 bases and the J segment 0 bases; nucleotides outside the gene matches: 2. The length of the CDR3 is 15 residues. Here the CDR3 DNA reads TGTGCCATCAGTGACGGGACAGGGAACCAAGAGACCCAGTACTTC. Amino acids: CAISDGTGNQETQYF.

In its sample, this clonotype was seen a few times. The chain uses TRBV5-5 and TRBJ2-1; D gene unclear. This CDR3 is built from 15 residues. The germline gives CDR1 SGHKS, CDR2 YYEKEE (reference sequence). Trimming stripped 1 base from V and 10 bases from J, with 18 bases between. The CDR3 region has the DNA TGTGCCAGCAGCTTGTGGGCGGCCCTACCTCGAGAGCAGTTCTTC. Translating gives CASSLWAALPREQFF.

The rearrangement uses TRBV7-3 and TRBJ2-3, with D perhaps matching TRBD2 (6 bases). The germline gives CDR1 SGHTA, CDR2 FQGTGA. CDR3 length equals 15 residues. The V gene lost 4 bases and the J gene lost 5 bases, with 16 bases spanning the gap. CDR3 DNA: TGTGCCAGCAGCTCAAACGGAGGGGTCTTAGATACGCAGTATTTT. This codes for CASSSNGGVLDTQYF.

Comment on this clonotype: The conserved phenylalanine or tryptophan normally closing the CDR3 is absent here, so this likely arose from a read error. The rearrangement uses TRBV27 and TRBJ1-2; 11 nucleotides match TRBD1. The CDR3 extends over 16 amino acids. The J segment lost 4 bases and the V segment lost 4 bases, leaving 8 bases of the junction unmatched. Per the germline V gene, CDR1 is MNHEY and CDR2 is SMNVEV (reference sequence). This chain's CDR3 is CASSSWTGGFGYGYTL. The CDR3 bases are TGTGCCAGCAGTTCCTGGACAGGGGGCTTCGGCTATGGCTACACCTTA.

This sequence joins TRBV7-9 and TRBJ2-1, with TRBD1 identical over 8 bases. Germline V gene lookup returns CDR1 SEHNR and CDR2 FQNEAQ (reference sequence). Trimming cost V 5 bases and J 9 bases; bases outside gene matches: 6. This CDR3 has 13 amino acids. DNA for the CDR3: TGTGCCAGCAGCGCGGACAGGGAGACTGAGCAGTTCTTC. It codes for CASSADRETEQFF.

This clonotype came up a few times. The rearrangement links TRBV29-1 to TRBJ2-1; 14 bases line up with TRBD2. V was clipped by 2 bases and J by 8 bases; unmatched bases: 5. The germline CDR1 and CDR2 sequences are SQVTM and ANQGSEA. The CDR3 is made up of 15 amino acids. The CDR3 DNA reads TGCAGCGTTGAAAGGACTAGCGGGAGGACACATGAGCAGTTCTTC. It yields the protein CSVERTSGRTHEQFF.

This clonotype was observed a handful of times. J is TRBJ2-7 and V is TRBV20-1; D gene unclear. The CDR3 extends over 11 amino acids. The ends were cut back, 3 bases at V and 5 bases at J, with 8 bases in the middle. Per the germline V gene, CDR1 is DFQATT and CDR2 is SNEGSKA (reference sequence). The CDR3 DNA follows: TGCAGTGCTAGGCATACGGACGAGCAGTACTTC. Amino acids: CSARHTDEQYF.

In its sample, this clonotype was seen a few times. V gene TRBV10-3 combines with J gene TRBJ1-2; D unclear. Deletions cut 0 bases from V and 3 bases from J, with 11 bases between. There are 15 residues in the CDR3. From germline, CDR1 is ENHRY and CDR2 SYGVKD. For the CDR3, the DNA is TGTGCCATCAGTGAGTCGGGCGAGATTGACTATGGCTACACCTTC. It is translated as CAISESGEIDYGYTF.

The chain carries TRBV19 and TRBJ1-5; D is ambiguous. The ends were cut back, 10 bases at V and 2 bases at J, with 15 bases in the middle. The germline V gene encodes CDR1 LNHDA and CDR2 SQIVND (reference sequence). This CDR3 has 14 amino acids. For the CDR3, the DNA is TGTGCCACCGAGATGGACCCACGCAATCAGCCCCAGCATTTT. As protein: CATEMDPRNQPQHF.

This clonotype was seen only a few times. The chain links TRBV18 to TRBJ2-3; 8 nucleotides line up with TRBD2. CDR1 and CDR2 from the germline V gene are KGHSH and LQKENI. With 0 bases clipped from V and 3 bases from J, the junction kept 5 bases outside the gene matches. CDR3 length equals 16 residues. DNA for the CDR3: TGTGCCAGCTCACCACCGACGGGAGGGGGAACAGATACGCAGTATTTT. Translated, it gives CASSPPTGGGTDTQYF.

DNA for the CDR3: TGTGCCAGCAGTTTATCTCGTCGGGGAGATACGCAGTATTTT. It encodes CASSLSRRGDTQYF. The V call is TRBV27, the J call TRBJ2-3; D is perhaps TRBD2 (5 bases). CDR1 and CDR2 from the germline V gene are MNHEY and SMNVEV (reference sequence). The CDR3 has 14 amino acids. V was clipped by 0 bases and J by 5 bases, with 9 bases between them.

This clonotype turned up a few times. The gene calls are TRBV30 and TRBJ1-4, with D unclear. The CDR3 totals 15 residues. Trimming pared 1 base from V and 3 bases from J, leaving 12 bases between. Germline values: CDR1 GTSNPN, CDR2 SVGIG (reference sequence). CDR3 in amino acids: CAWSAALVANEKLFF. CDR3 nucleotide sequence: TGTGCCTGGAGTGCGGCCCTCGTAGCTAATGAAAAACTGTTTTTT.

The table lists this clonotype with a few counts. The V gene is TRBV19, the J gene TRBJ2-3; no reliable D call. The CDR3 runs 14 residues. V shed 5 bases and J shed 2 bases, with 11 bases lying between them. Germline V gives CDR1 LNHDA, CDR2 SQIVND (reference sequence). The CDR3 is CASSLLGITDTQYF. The CDR3 region has the DNA TGTGCCAGTAGTCTCCTTGGAATCACAGATACGCAGTATTTT. Filled out from reference TRBV19 and TRBJ2-3, the complete variable domain reads DGGITQSPKYLFRKEGQNVTLSCEQNLNHDAMYWYRQDPGQGLRLIYYSQIVNDFQKGDIAEGYSVSREKKESFPLTVTSAQKNPTAFYLCASSLLGITDTQYFGPGTRLTVL.

Only a few counts were recorded for this clonotype. The chain carries TRBV7-9 and TRBJ2-5; 11 bases fit TRBD2. The CDR3 loop spans 16 amino acids. Trimming at V came to 1 base and at J to 4 bases, leaving 5 bases not matched to a gene. Per germline, CDR1 SEHNR and CDR2 FQNEAQ (reference sequence). Written as DNA, the CDR3 is TGTGCCAGCAGCTTAGTAGCGGGGGGGTCTTTAGAGACCCAGTACTTC. This sequence encodes CASSLVAGGSLETQYF. Together with reference TRBV7-9 and TRBJ2-5, the CDR3 gives the full variable domain: DTGVSQNPRHKITKRGQNVTFRCDPISEHNRLYWYRQTLGQGPEFLTYFQNEAQLEKSRLLSDRFSAERPKGSFSTLEIQRTEQGDSAMYLCASSLVAGGSLETQYFGPGTRLLVL.

This clonotype showed up just a few times. The rearrangement links TRBV12-3 or TRBV12-4 to TRBJ1-5, with 8 bases that match TRBD1. The V gene end was trimmed by 6 bases and the J gene end by 1 base; junction bases not matched to a gene: 5. CDR3 length equals 15 residues. Here the CDR3 reads CASRPRQGSNQPQHF. CDR3 nucleotide sequence: TGTGCCAGCAGGCCTAGACAGGGGAGCAATCAGCCCCAGCATTTT.

Only a few counts were recorded for this clonotype. The CDR3 is CASSLGLGGTEAFF. The CDR3 DNA is TGTGCCAGCAGCTTAGGTTTGGGGGGCACTGAAGCTTTCTTT. The chain is built from TRBV7-8 and TRBJ1-1; D possibly corresponds to TRBD1 (5 bases). The CDR3 is 14 amino acids. V was clipped by 1 base and J by 4 bases, with 10 bases between them. Germline-derived CDR1 and CDR2 are SGHVS and FQNEAQ.